Below are 19 T cell receptor beta chains sequenced from a single sample in a study of cytotoxic CD8 clonotypes in ibrutinib-treated CLL. Using immunoSEQ multiplex PCR, the repertoire was profiled, and TCRdb retains in-frame clones only, with some absent. The repertoire consists of fewer than 150,000 clones, with around four fifths occurring once and the leading ten covering 2.5% to 3.5%. Here the sequenced sample was PBMCs, taken after 24 months of ibrutinib treatment. The receptors derive from a human donor with chronic lymphocytic leukemia.

V is TRBV23-1 and J is TRBJ1-1; no reliable D call. TRBV23-1 belongs to the ORF category, with a function that is uncertain. There are 15 residues in the CDR3. Trimming took off 0 bases at V and 1 base at J, with 9 bases between the two ends. CDR3 nucleotides: TGCGCCAGCAGTCAATCGAAACCCAGGAACACTGAAGCTTTCTTT. It specifies CASSQSKPRNTEAFF.

This clone has more than one count but fewer than ten. V and J are TRBV7-2 and TRBJ2-7; D perhaps matches TRBD1 (6 bases). This CDR3 has 13 amino acids. V was pared by 5 bases and J by 4 bases, with 12 bases between. Germline CDR1 and CDR2: SGHTA and FQGNSA. The CDR3 DNA sequence: TGTGCCAGCAGCCCGGACAGATTATACGAGCAGTACTTC. It encodes CASSPDRLYEQYF. Drawing the rest from reference TRBV7-2 and TRBJ2-7, the complete variable domain is GAGVSQSPSNKVTEKGKDVELRCDPISGHTALYWYRQSLGQGLEFLIYFQGNSAPDKSGLPSDRFSAERTGGSVSTLTIQRTQQEDSAVYLCASSPDRLYEQYFGPGTRLTVT.

This clone has only a few counts. The rearrangement uses TRBV29-1 and TRBJ1-1, with 9 bases that match TRBD1. Trimming removed 8 bases from V and 1 base from J; junction bases left unmatched: 5. Germline V gives CDR1 SQVTM, CDR2 ANQGSEA. The CDR3 extends over 13 amino acids. CDR3 sequence: CSFRDRENTEAFF. In DNA, the CDR3 is TGCAGCTTTCGGGACAGGGAGAACACTGAAGCTTTCTTT.

This chain uses TRBV7-9 with TRBJ2-5, with D perhaps TRBD2 (6 bases). In germline, CDR1 is SEHNR, CDR2 FQNEAQ (reference sequence). The CDR3 has 15 residues. Trimming removed 2 bases at V and 5 bases at J, with 15 bases between. The CDR3 DNA reads as TGTGCCAGCAGCTTACTTATTGGAGGGAAGGAGACCCAGTACTTC. Protein sequence: CASSLLIGGKETQYF.

This chain links TRBV9 with TRBJ2-5; D unresolved. The CDR3 loop spans 15 amino acids. V was trimmed by 0 bases and J by 4 bases, leaving 13 bases between them. Germline V gene lookup returns CDR1 SGDLS and CDR2 YYNGEE. CDR3 nucleotides: TGTGCCAGCAGCGTAGCTGAAGGACCTATAGAGACCCAGTACTTC. Translated, it gives CASSVAEGPIETQYF.

This clone was found once. This sequence joins TRBV7-2 and TRBJ1-4; no clear D. Trimming removed 0 bases from V and 4 bases from J, with 6 bases in between. Germline V gene lookup returns CDR1 SGHTA and CDR2 FQGNSA. The CDR3 covers 14 residues. Here the CDR3 DNA reads TGTGCCAGCAGCTTAGCCAGGTTTAATGAAAAACTGTTTTTT. As protein: CASSLARFNEKLFF.

The CDR3 DNA reads TGTGCCAGCAGTCTATACCGATTAGAGGAGAATAATGAAAAACTGTTTTTT. Its protein product is CASSLYRLEENNEKLFF. The rearrangement links TRBV16 to TRBJ1-4, with no clear D. Germline lookup yields CDR1 KGHSY and CDR2 FQNENV. The CDR3 spans 17 residues. V lost 6 bases, J lost 4 bases, and 21 bases lay in between.

The rearrangement links TRBV7-9 to TRBJ1-6; tentatively, D is TRBD1 (5 bases). Trimming removed 5 bases from V and 13 bases from J, with 9 bases in between. CDR3 length: 11 residues. Germline V gene lookup returns CDR1 SEHNR and CDR2 FQNEAQ (reference sequence). In nucleotides, the CDR3 is TGTGCCAGCAGCCAAGACAGTCCCCTCCACTTT. The encoded protein is CASSQDSPLHF.

The chain recombines TRBV30 with TRBJ1-4; TRBD1 is a possible D gene (6 bases). CDR1 is GTSNPN, CDR2 SVGIG, per germline (reference sequence). The CDR3 runs to 15 residues. Trimming left V 3 bases short and J 0 bases short, with 11 bases between. CDR3 protein: CAWSDRTATNEKLFF. The CDR3 region has the DNA TGTGCCTGGAGCGACAGGACAGCAACTAATGAAAAACTGTTTTTT.

The chain links TRBV5-8 to TRBJ1-1, with D tentatively TRBD1 (5 bases). Germline CDR1 SGHTS, CDR2 YDEGEE. V was shortened by 2 bases and J by 1 base, with 15 bases between the two germline ends. CDR3 length: 16 residues. CDR3 region: CASSFVRVGTNTEAFF. CDR3 nucleotides: TGTGCCAGCAGCTTTGTCAGGGTTGGGACGAACACTGAAGCTTTCTTT.

For this clone: This may be a read error, as it is one base from a much larger clone. Different DNA sequences within this sample yield the same CDR3. The rearrangement uses TRBV5-1 and TRBJ1-2; D gene uncertain. Between the trimmed V and J ends, which lost 1 base and 8 bases, there was a span of 18 bases. Germline V gene sequence: CDR1 SGHRS, CDR2 YFSETQ. CDR3 size: 15 residues. The CDR3 DNA reads TGCGCCAGCAGCTTGTCGGCAGTTCCCAAAGAGGGCTACACCTTC. Residues: CASSLSAVPKEGYTF.

V is TRBV20-1 and J is TRBJ1-2; weak D call: TRBD1 (5 bases). There are 10 residues in the CDR3. Germline CDR1 and CDR2: DFQATT and SNEGSKA (reference sequence). Trimming removed 3 bases from V and 8 bases from J, with 7 bases in between. Here the CDR3 reads CSASRGGYTF. CDR3 DNA: TGCAGTGCTAGTCGGGGCGGCTACACCTTC.

The chain has TRBV18 and TRBJ1-2, with TRBD1 matching 7 bases. V lost 7 bases, J lost 8 bases, and 19 bases stayed unmatched. The CDR3 is 16 amino acids. Germline V CDR1 and CDR2: KGHSH, LQKENI. The CDR3 reads CASYSDRYADEGGYTF. The CDR3 coding sequence is TGTGCCAGCTACTCGGACAGGTACGCGGATGAGGGAGGCTACACCTTC.

The gene calls are TRBV7-2 and TRBJ2-3, with a possible D match to TRBD2 (6 bases). The CDR3 is 14 amino acids. In germline, CDR1 is SGHTA, CDR2 FQGNSA. The V and J ends lost 1 base and 5 bases respectively, with 10 bases between them. The CDR3 here is CASSLGGDGDTQYF. In DNA form, the CDR3 reads TGTGCCAGCAGCTTAGGGGGGGACGGAGATACGCAGTATTTT.

The rearrangement links TRBV27 to TRBJ2-3, with 9 bases aligning to TRBD2. J was trimmed by 3 bases and V by 3 bases; bases with no gene match: 13. CDR1 is MNHEY, CDR2 SMNVEV, per germline (reference sequence). CDR3 length: 18 residues. This CDR3 is CASSFRRGGPLETDTQYF. The CDR3 DNA sequence: TGTGCCAGCAGTTTTAGGCGGGGGGGCCCACTTGAAACAGATACGCAGTATTTT.

This chain links TRBV7-2 with TRBJ2-3; D gene unclear. Trimming shortened V by 5 bases and J by 5 bases, and 5 bases separated the two germline ends. The CDR3 has 11 amino acids. In germline, CDR1 is SGHTA, CDR2 FQGNSA. This CDR3 is CASSPQDTQYF. The CDR3 DNA is TGTGCCAGCAGCCCGCAAGATACGCAGTATTTT.

This sequence joins TRBV5-1 and TRBJ2-2; maybe TRBD2 (5 bases). The germline V gene encodes CDR1 SGHRS and CDR2 YFSETQ. V dropped 1 base and J dropped 1 base, with 11 bases sitting between them. The CDR3 length is 16 residues. CDR3 sequence (DNA): TGCGCCAGCAGCTTGAACGGGGTCGGGAACACCGGGGAGCTGTTTTTT. This encodes CASSLNGVGNTGELFF.

The chain uses TRBV29-1 and TRBJ2-1; 8 bases agree with TRBD1. The CDR3 has 15 amino acids. The ends lost 4 bases at V and 8 bases at J; junction bases unmatched: 13. The germline CDR1 and CDR2 sequences are SQVTM and ANQGSEA. DNA for the CDR3: TGCAGCGTTGTGGACCGGGACAGGAGAAAGGATGAGCAGTTCTTC. This translates into CSVVDRDRRKDEQFF.

The CDR3 DNA reads TGTGCCAGCGGGGGGATGGGGAACATTCAGTACTTC. It codes for CASGGMGNIQYF. This chain links TRBV2 with TRBJ2-4; D perhaps matches TRBD2 (6 bases). CDR1 is SNHLY, CDR2 FYNNEI, per germline. With 8 bases removed from V and 7 bases from J, the gap between germline ends came to 12 bases. The CDR3 sequence is 12 residues long.